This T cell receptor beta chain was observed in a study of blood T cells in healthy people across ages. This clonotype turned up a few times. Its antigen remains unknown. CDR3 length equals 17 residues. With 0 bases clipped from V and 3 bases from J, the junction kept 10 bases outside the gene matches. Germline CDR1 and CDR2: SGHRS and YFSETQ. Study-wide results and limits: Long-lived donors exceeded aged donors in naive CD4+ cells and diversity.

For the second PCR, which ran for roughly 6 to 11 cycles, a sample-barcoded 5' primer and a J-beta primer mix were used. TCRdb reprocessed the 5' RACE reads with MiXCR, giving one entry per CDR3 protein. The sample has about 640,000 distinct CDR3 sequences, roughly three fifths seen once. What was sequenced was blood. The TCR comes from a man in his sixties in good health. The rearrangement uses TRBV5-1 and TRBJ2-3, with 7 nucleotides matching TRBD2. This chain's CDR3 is CASSLVPRGGTTDTQYF. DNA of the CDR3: TGCGCCAGCAGCTTGGTGCCAAGGGGAGGGACGACAGATACGCAGTATTTT.